This is a list of T cell receptor beta chains from one sample in a study of cytomegalovirus exposure and HLA in healthy donors. Data came from immunoSEQ multiplex PCR; TCRdb stores just in-frame clones and leaves some out. This sample carries about 150,000 clones, more than 65% of them seen once, and the ten largest clones take under 8%. Sequencing used PBMCs. These receptors were taken from a man aged 45-65 years in good health and CMV-seropositive. CDR3s include the opening cysteine and the closing phenylalanine or tryptophan. Each record gives: D gene, clone size, J gene, V gene, CDR3 DNA, CDR3 protein. A D gene is named only where the DNA matches it firmly. The listing skips clone size in some rows; elsewhere it reads once, few, many or a size class.

d_call: NA
clone_size: NA
j_call: TRBJ1-1
v_call: TRBV18
cdr3_nt: TGTGCCAGCTCACCCGCGACAGCGAACACTGAAGCTTTCTTT
cdr3_aa: CASSPATANTEAFF

d_call: NA
clone_size: NA
j_call: TRBJ1-2
v_call: TRBV5-4
cdr3_nt: TGTGCCAGCAGCTTGAGGAGCAGGGACTATGGCTACACCTTC
cdr3_aa: CASSLRSRDYGYTF

d_call: TRBD1
clone_size: NA
j_call: TRBJ2-2
v_call: TRBV28
cdr3_nt: TGTGCCAGCAACGAAAGGACAGGAAACACCGGGGAGCTGTTTTTT
cdr3_aa: CASNERTGNTGELFF

d_call: TRBD1
clone_size: NA
j_call: TRBJ2-1
v_call: TRBV2
cdr3_nt: TGCGCCAGCAGTGCGGACAGGGTAACATACAATGAGCAGTTCTTC
cdr3_aa: CASSADRVTYNEQFF

d_call: TRBD2
clone_size: NA
j_call: TRBJ2-1
v_call: TRBV5-4
cdr3_nt: TGTGCCAGTAAGCTTAGCGGGACCCCGAGATCGTACAATGAGCAGTTCTTC
cdr3_aa: CASKLSGTPRSYNEQFF

d_call: NA
clone_size: few
j_call: TRBJ1-5
v_call: TRBV7-9
cdr3_nt: TGTTCCAGCAGCCAAGGGGACTATAGCAATCAGCCCCAGCATTTT
cdr3_aa: CSSSQGDYSNQPQHF

d_call: TRBD2
clone_size: NA
j_call: TRBJ2-3
v_call: TRBV14
cdr3_nt: TGTGCCAGCAGCCAAGATAGATGGCTAGCGGCTAGCACAGATACGCAGTATTTT
cdr3_aa: CASSQDRWLAASTDTQYF

d_call: NA
clone_size: NA
j_call: TRBJ2-5
v_call: TRBV21-1
cdr3_nt: TGTGCCAGCACCCACCGGACACACCAAGAGACCCAGTACTTC
cdr3_aa: CASTHRTHQETQYF

d_call: TRBD2
clone_size: NA
j_call: TRBJ2-1
v_call: TRBV13
cdr3_nt: TGTGCCAGCAGCTCGCTAGCGGGAGGGACGGATGAGCAGTTCTTC
cdr3_aa: CASSSLAGGTDEQFF

d_call: NA
clone_size: NA
j_call: TRBJ1-1
v_call: TRBV7-9
cdr3_nt: TGTGCCAGCAGCCACATGAGACCCGGGAGGGGCACTGAAGCTTTCTTT
cdr3_aa: CASSHMRPGRGTEAFF

d_call: TRBD2
clone_size: NA
j_call: TRBJ2-2
v_call: TRBV6-5
cdr3_nt: TGTGCCAGCAGTTTGACTAGCGGGTACACCGGGGAGCTGTTTTTT
cdr3_aa: CASSLTSGYTGELFF

d_call: TRBD2
clone_size: NA
j_call: TRBJ2-1
v_call: TRBV4-1
cdr3_nt: TGCGCCAGCAGCCAAGATCGCTGGCGGGAGAATATCAAGGACAATGAGCAGTTCTTC
cdr3_aa: CASSQDRWRENIKDNEQFF

d_call: TRBD2
clone_size: NA
j_call: TRBJ2-1
v_call: TRBV28
cdr3_nt: TGTGCCAGCAAGGGGAGGACTAGCGGACACAATGAGCAGTTCTTC
cdr3_aa: CASKGRTSGHNEQFF

d_call: NA
clone_size: NA
j_call: TRBJ1-2
v_call: TRBV28
cdr3_nt: TGTGCCAGCAGTAACCGCGGACAGTATGGCTACACCTTC
cdr3_aa: CASSNRGQYGYTF

d_call: NA
clone_size: NA
j_call: TRBJ2-7
v_call: TRBV5-4
cdr3_nt: TGTGCCAGCAGCCGGGGGAGCCTAGAAGGGGCCGAGCAGTACTTC
cdr3_aa: CASSRGSLEGAEQYF

d_call: TRBD2
clone_size: NA
j_call: TRBJ2-1
v_call: TRBV13
cdr3_nt: TGTGCCAGCAGCCTCCTAGCGGGAGGGCCGTTTGAGCAGTTCTTC
cdr3_aa: CASSLLAGGPFEQFF

d_call: NA
clone_size: NA
j_call: TRBJ1-6
v_call: TRBV5-8
cdr3_nt: TGTGCCAGCAGCTTCGGGGGTACCACGTATAATTCACCCCTCCACTTT
cdr3_aa: CASSFGGTTYNSPLHF

d_call: NA
clone_size: NA
j_call: TRBJ2-7
v_call: TRBV28
cdr3_nt: TGTGCCAGCAGTTTAACAGGTTCCTACGAGCAGTACTTC
cdr3_aa: CASSLTGSYEQYF

d_call: NA
clone_size: NA
j_call: TRBJ1-1
v_call: TRBV10-1
cdr3_nt: TGCGCCAGCAGTGAGCGGGGAGAGGGGAACACTGAAGCTTTCTTT
cdr3_aa: CASSERGEGNTEAFF

d_call: NA
clone_size: NA
j_call: TRBJ1-4
v_call: TRBV5-8
cdr3_nt: TGTGCCAGCAGCTTATTACAGGGTTATGAAAAACTGTTTTTT
cdr3_aa: CASSLLQGYEKLFF

d_call: TRBD1
clone_size: NA
j_call: TRBJ1-1
v_call: TRBV5-1
cdr3_nt: TGCGCCAGCAGTGAGGGGGCGCGGACTGAAGCTTTCTTT
cdr3_aa: CASSEGARTEAFF

d_call: NA
clone_size: NA
j_call: TRBJ2-4
v_call: TRBV19
cdr3_nt: TGTGCCAGTAGTATAGTGGCCGGGGTGGGCCGTGAAAACATTCAGTACTTC
cdr3_aa: CASSIVAGVGRENIQYF

d_call: NA
clone_size: NA
j_call: TRBJ1-1
v_call: TRBV7-9
cdr3_nt: TGTGCCAGCAGCTTAGGCCAGGCCTACACTGAAGCTTTCTTT
cdr3_aa: CASSLGQAYTEAFF

d_call: NA
clone_size: NA
j_call: TRBJ1-1
v_call: TRBV5-1
cdr3_nt: TGCGCCAGCAGCTCGGACAGTGACACTGAAGCTTTCTTT
cdr3_aa: CASSSDSDTEAFF

d_call: TRBD2
clone_size: NA
j_call: TRBJ2-5
v_call: TRBV5-8
cdr3_nt: TGTGCCAGCAGCTCAGGACTAGCGGGGGGACAAGAGACCCAGTACTTC
cdr3_aa: CASSSGLAGGQETQYF

d_call: TRBD1
clone_size: many
j_call: TRBJ1-4
v_call: TRBV28
cdr3_nt: TGTGCCAGCAGTGTCCCGGGACAGGGGGCCGGTTCCAATGAAAAACTGTTTTTT
cdr3_aa: CASSVPGQGAGSNEKLFF

d_call: TRBD1
clone_size: NA
j_call: TRBJ2-7
v_call: TRBV30
cdr3_nt: TGTGCCTTCGCAGGGGGACAGTATTCCGAGCAGTACTTC
cdr3_aa: CAFAGGQYSEQYF

d_call: TRBD1
clone_size: once
j_call: TRBJ2-7
v_call: TRBV28
cdr3_nt: TGTGCCAGCAGTCCACCTGGGGGGACAGGGCTATACGAGCAGTACTTC
cdr3_aa: CASSPPGGTGLYEQYF

d_call: TRBD1
clone_size: few
j_call: TRBJ1-5
v_call: TRBV28
cdr3_nt: TGTGCCAGCAGTTTCCGGACAGGGAGGGTAAACAATCAGCCCCAGCATTTT
cdr3_aa: CASSFRTGRVNNQPQHF

d_call: NA
clone_size: NA
j_call: TRBJ1-3
v_call: TRBV2
cdr3_nt: TGTGCCAGCAGTGCACAAGGCACGCGGGGAAACACCATATATTTT
cdr3_aa: CASSAQGTRGNTIYF

d_call: NA
clone_size: NA
j_call: TRBJ2-1
v_call: TRBV11-2
cdr3_nt: TGTGCCAGCAGCTTAGGTAGAGATGGTGAGCAGTTCTTC
cdr3_aa: CASSLGRDGEQFF

d_call: NA
clone_size: few
j_call: TRBJ1-1
v_call: TRBV11-3
cdr3_nt: TGTGCCAGCAGCTTAGATCCAGAGAACACTGAAGCTTTCTTT
cdr3_aa: CASSLDPENTEAFF

d_call: TRBD2
clone_size: NA
j_call: TRBJ2-7
v_call: TRBV5-4
cdr3_nt: TGTGCCAGCAGCTTGGGCGGAGCGGGAGGCCTGTACGAGCAGTACTTC
cdr3_aa: CASSLGGAGGLYEQYF

d_call: TRBD1
clone_size: NA
j_call: TRBJ2-7
v_call: TRBV10-3
cdr3_nt: TGTGCCATCAGTGAGCCCGGGACAGGGATCTCCTACGAGCAGTACTTC
cdr3_aa: CAISEPGTGISYEQYF

d_call: TRBD1
clone_size: NA
j_call: TRBJ1-1
v_call: TRBV28
cdr3_nt: TGTACAACGACAGGGGCGCACACTGAAGCTTTCTTT
cdr3_aa: CTTTGAHTEAFF

d_call: TRBD1
clone_size: NA
j_call: TRBJ2-1
v_call: TRBV19
cdr3_nt: TGTGCCAGTAGGGGACAGGGGAGCAATGAGCAGTTCTTC
cdr3_aa: CASRGQGSNEQFF

d_call: NA
clone_size: NA
j_call: TRBJ1-2
v_call: TRBV28
cdr3_nt: TGTGCCAGCAGGTCAGGGGTTGGGAATGGCTACACCTTC
cdr3_aa: CASRSGVGNGYTF

d_call: TRBD1
clone_size: few
j_call: TRBJ2-7
v_call: TRBV2
cdr3_nt: TGTGCCAGCAGTGGGACAGGGGTCTACGAGCAGTACTTC
cdr3_aa: CASSGTGVYEQYF

d_call: TRBD2
clone_size: NA
j_call: TRBJ2-5
v_call: TRBV27
cdr3_nt: TGTGCCAGCAGTTTTAGGGGACTAGCGGACTCCCGGGAGACCCAGTACTTC
cdr3_aa: CASSFRGLADSRETQYF

d_call: NA
clone_size: NA
j_call: TRBJ1-6
v_call: TRBV2
cdr3_nt: TGTGCCAGCAGTGTTGAGACCCCCGGAGATTCACCCCTCCACTTT
cdr3_aa: CASSVETPGDSPLHF

d_call: TRBD1
clone_size: NA
j_call: TRBJ1-5
v_call: TRBV28
cdr3_nt: TGTGCCAGCAGTGTGACAGGGGGGTATAGCAATCAGCCCCAGCATTTT
cdr3_aa: CASSVTGGYSNQPQHF

d_call: TRBD2
clone_size: NA
j_call: TRBJ2-7
v_call: TRBV29-1
cdr3_nt: TGCAGCGCTTACGGCGGGAGCTACGAGCAGTACTTC
cdr3_aa: CSAYGGSYEQYF

d_call: NA
clone_size: once
j_call: TRBJ2-7
v_call: TRBV6-5
cdr3_nt: TGTGCCAGCCAAACGGGAGACGAGCAGTACTTC
cdr3_aa: CASQTGDEQYF

d_call: TRBD2
clone_size: NA
j_call: TRBJ2-7
v_call: TRBV7-9
cdr3_nt: TGTGCCAGCAGCCCGGGGACTAACAGACACGAGCAGTACTTC
cdr3_aa: CASSPGTNRHEQYF

d_call: NA
clone_size: NA
j_call: TRBJ2-2
v_call: TRBV19
cdr3_nt: TGTGCCAGTAGGAAAGGGGGTACCGGGGAGCTGTTTTTT
cdr3_aa: CASRKGGTGELFF

d_call: TRBD1
clone_size: NA
j_call: TRBJ1-2
v_call: TRBV6-6
cdr3_nt: TGTGCCAGCAGTTACGGGACAGGGTCTTCCGGCTACACCTTC
cdr3_aa: CASSYGTGSSGYTF

d_call: TRBD2
clone_size: NA
j_call: TRBJ2-1
v_call: TRBV10-2
cdr3_nt: TGCGCCAGCAGTTTTATAGCGGGAGGGGTAAATGAGCAGTTCTTC
cdr3_aa: CASSFIAGGVNEQFF

d_call: NA
clone_size: NA
j_call: TRBJ2-3
v_call: TRBV5-1
cdr3_nt: TGCGCCAGCAGCTTGACAGGTATCACAGATACGCAGTATTTT
cdr3_aa: CASSLTGITDTQYF

d_call: TRBD2
clone_size: NA
j_call: TRBJ2-3
v_call: TRBV6-4
cdr3_nt: TGTGCCAGCAGTCGGACTAGCGGGAGCTCAGATACGCAGTATTTT
cdr3_aa: CASSRTSGSSDTQYF

d_call: TRBD1
clone_size: NA
j_call: TRBJ2-7
v_call: TRBV29-1
cdr3_nt: TGCAGCGTCGGATTCGACAGGGTAAAGCAGTACTTC
cdr3_aa: CSVGFDRVKQYF

d_call: NA
clone_size: NA
j_call: TRBJ1-3
v_call: TRBV18
cdr3_nt: TGTGCCAGCTCACCAGGAGTCGCCCTCTCTGGAAACACCATATATTTT
cdr3_aa: CASSPGVALSGNTIYF

d_call: NA
clone_size: NA
j_call: TRBJ2-3
v_call: TRBV4-1
cdr3_nt: TGCGCCAGCAGCCAAGATTTGCCGAGAGGCACAGATACGCAGTATTTT
cdr3_aa: CASSQDLPRGTDTQYF